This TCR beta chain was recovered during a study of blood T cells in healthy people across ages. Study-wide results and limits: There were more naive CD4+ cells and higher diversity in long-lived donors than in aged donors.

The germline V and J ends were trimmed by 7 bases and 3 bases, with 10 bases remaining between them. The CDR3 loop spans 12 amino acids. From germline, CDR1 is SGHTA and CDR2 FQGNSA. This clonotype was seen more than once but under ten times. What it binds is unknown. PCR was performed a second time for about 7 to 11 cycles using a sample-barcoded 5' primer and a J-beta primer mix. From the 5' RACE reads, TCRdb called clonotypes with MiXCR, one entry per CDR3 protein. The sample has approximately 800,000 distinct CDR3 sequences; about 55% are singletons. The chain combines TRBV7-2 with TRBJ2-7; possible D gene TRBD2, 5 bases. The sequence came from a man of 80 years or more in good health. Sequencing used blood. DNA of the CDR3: TGTGCCAGCACCCTCGCGGGCTACGAGCAGTACTTC. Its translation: CASTLAGYEQYF. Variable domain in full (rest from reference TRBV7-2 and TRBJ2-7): GAGVSQSPSNKVTEKGKDVELRCDPISGHTALYWYRQSLGQGLEFLIYFQGNSAPDKSGLPSDRFSAERTGGSVSTLTIQRTQQEDSAVYLCASTLAGYEQYFGPGTRLTVT.